Following are 18 T cell receptor beta chains from one sample sequenced in a study of T cell repertoires in cytomegalovirus infection. From the reads, TCRdb called clonotypes with MiXCR, one entry per CDR3 protein. The sample shows about 200,000 distinct CDR3 sequences, 7.5% to 10% of them seen only once. Sample: PBMCs. These receptors were obtained from a human donor in good health (CMV status not recorded). Some clones in this sample may be carry-over from other donors' samples.

The V gene is TRBV19, the J gene TRBJ2-1; the match to TRBD2 covers 10 bases. The CDR3 spans 16 residues. Losses at the gene ends were 5 bases for V and 1 base for J; bases not matched to a gene: 5. The V gene's germline CDR1 is LNHDA and CDR2 SQIVND (reference sequence). The CDR3 nucleotides read TGTGCCAGTAGTTCTAGCGGGGGCCAATCCTACAATGAGCAGTTCTTC. It translates to CASSSSGGQSYNEQFF.

The J gene is TRBJ1-2, the V gene TRBV29-1; no clear D gene. From germline, CDR1 is SQVTM and CDR2 ANQGSEA. The germline V and J ends were trimmed by 5 bases and 6 bases, with 13 bases remaining between them. This CDR3 region has 12 residues. CDR3 sequence: CSVRIGQHGYTF. The CDR3 nucleotides read TGCAGCGTTAGGATTGGGCAGCATGGCTACACCTTC.

This clonotype came up many times. The chain employs TRBV7-2 and TRBJ2-4; 8 positions match TRBD2. V lost 1 base, J lost 4 bases, and 6 bases stayed unmatched. Germline V gene sequence: CDR1 SGHTA, CDR2 FQGNSA. This CDR3 region has 16 residues. The CDR3 loop reads CASSLVTGGIKNIQYF. Written as DNA, the CDR3 is TGTGCCAGCAGCTTAGTTACGGGGGGGATAAAAAACATTCAGTACTTC.

This clonotype was detected ten times or more. The J gene is TRBJ2-6, the V gene TRBV7-8, with 8 positions matching TRBD1. J gave up 2 bases and V 3 bases, and 6 bases lay outside the gene matches. CDR3 length equals 17 residues. Germline V gives CDR1 SGHVS, CDR2 FQNEAQ. CDR3 bases: TGTGCCAGCAGCTTCCGGACAGGGTACCCTGGGGCCAACGTCCTGACTTTC. Its protein is CASSFRTGYPGANVLTF.

A remark on this clonotype: A junction boundary mismatches the germline segment, possibly from a read error. The chain employs TRBV29-1 and TRBJ2-2; D remains unclear. The CDR3 runs to 12 residues. CDR1 and CDR2 (germline): SQVTM, ANQGSEA. CDR3 residues: CRVEEGTRELFF. The CDR3 DNA reads as TGCCGCGTTGAAGAAGGAACAAGGGAGCTGTTTTTT.

This clonotype was detected a few times. This rearrangement joins TRBV25-1 to TRBJ2-1; possibly TRBD1 for D (5 bases). V was shortened by 1 base and J by 12 bases, with 10 bases between the two germline ends. Germline V CDR1 and CDR2: MGHDK, SYGVNS. The CDR3 sequence is 12 residues long. The CDR3 protein is CASSELRTLQFF. CDR3 coding DNA: TGTGCCAGCAGTGAATTAAGGACACTGCAGTTCTTC.

In this sample, this clonotype turned up many times. This rearrangement joins TRBV7-2 to TRBJ1-5, with D maybe TRBD1 (5 bases). The CDR3 has 16 amino acids. V lost 4 bases and J 4 bases, leaving 17 bases between the germline ends. CDR1 and CDR2 (germline): SGHTA, FQGNSA. The DNA for the CDR3 is TGTGCCAGCAGCTCTGAGATGGGGGTGAGAAATCAGCCCCAGCATTTT. Protein product: CASSSEMGVRNQPQHF. The whole variable domain, remainder taken from reference TRBV7-2 and TRBJ1-5, is GAGVSQSPSNKVTEKGKDVELRCDPISGHTALYWYRQSLGQGLEFLIYFQGNSAPDKSGLPSDRFSAERTGGSVSTLTIQRTQQEDSAVYLCASSSEMGVRNQPQHFGDGTRLSIL.

The DNA for the CDR3 is TGCAGTGCTACAACCCCCGTCTCTAACTATGGCTACACCTTC. It codes for CSATTPVSNYGYTF. The J gene is TRBJ1-2, the V gene TRBV20-1; D is unclear. This CDR3 is built from 14 residues. The germline gives CDR1 DFQATT, CDR2 SNEGSKA (reference sequence). V gave up 4 bases and J gave up 0 bases, with 12 bases separating them.

This clonotype was seen repeatedly, ten times or more. The rearrangement uses TRBV28 and TRBJ1-4, with D uncertain. The V gene's germline CDR1 is MDHEN and CDR2 SYDVKM. Trimming pared 5 bases from V and 8 bases from J, leaving 12 bases between. The CDR3 length is 13 residues. In nucleotides, the CDR3 is TGTGCCAGCAGTCAGGAGGCCCGCGAAAAACTGTTTTTT. Translation gives CASSQEAREKLFF.

This clonotype was detected many times. The V gene is TRBV7-2, the J gene TRBJ2-7; perhaps TRBD2 as D (6 bases). CDR3 length: 14 residues. The germline V and J ends were trimmed by 3 bases and 7 bases, with 16 bases remaining between them. The germline CDR1 and CDR2 sequences are SGHTA and FQGNSA. The chain's CDR3 is CASSLTRYLPEQYF. CDR3 DNA sequence: TGTGCCAGCAGCTTGACTAGATACCTCCCGGAGCAGTACTTC. Full variable domain (remainder filled in from reference TRBV7-2 and TRBJ2-7): GAGVSQSPSNKVTEKGKDVELRCDPISGHTALYWYRQSLGQGLEFLIYFQGNSAPDKSGLPSDRFSAERTGGSVSTLTIQRTQQEDSAVYLCASSLTRYLPEQYFGPGTRLTVT.

In this sample, this clonotype turned up many times. The J gene is TRBJ1-2, the V gene TRBV7-9; 7 positions match TRBD1. The CDR3 loop spans 14 amino acids. Per germline, CDR1 SEHNR and CDR2 FQNEAQ (reference sequence). V dropped 0 bases and J dropped 4; count of bases not matched to a gene: 2. The CDR3 reads CASSLAGGGYGYTF. Here the CDR3 DNA reads TGTGCCAGCAGCTTAGCAGGGGGCGGCTATGGCTACACCTTC.

The chain links TRBV27 to TRBJ1-2; 8 bases align to TRBD1. Germline V gene data show CDR1 as MNHEY and CDR2 as SMNVEV (reference sequence). The CDR3 runs to 15 residues. V lost 6 bases and J lost 4; bases outside the gene matches: 10. The CDR3: CASSSKTGAIYGYTF. The CDR3 DNA sequence: TGTGCCAGCAGCAGCAAGACAGGGGCCATCTATGGCTACACCTTC.

The table lists this clonotype with many counts. V gene TRBV20-1 combines with J gene TRBJ2-5, with TRBD1 identical over 11 bases. CDR1 is DFQATT and CDR2 is SNEGSKA in the germline V gene (reference sequence). The CDR3 sequence is 14 residues long. Germline trimming cut 5 bases from V and 7 bases from J; bases unmatched to any gene: 9. CDR3 loop: CSAPADRGLVTQYF. CDR3 coding DNA: TGCAGTGCTCCCGCGGACAGGGGGCTCGTGACCCAGTACTTC.

The chain carries TRBV10-3 and TRBJ1-5, with D maybe TRBD1 (5 bases). The ends were cut back, 2 bases at V and 4 bases at J, with 15 bases in the middle. Per germline, CDR1 ENHRY and CDR2 SYGVKD. The CDR3 length is 16 residues. The CDR3 nucleotides are TGTGCCATCAGTGAGGGGTTCGGGACGGTGAATCAGCCCCAGCATTTT. Its translation is CAISEGFGTVNQPQHF.

This clonotype came up many times. This chain joins TRBV7-2 and TRBJ1-6; possibly TRBD1 for D (6 bases). V was shortened by 5 bases and J by 7 bases, with 9 bases between the two germline ends. The CDR3 is made up of 13 amino acids. The germline V gene encodes CDR1 SGHTA and CDR2 FQGNSA. CDR3 residues: CASSIDRNSPLHF. The CDR3 region has the DNA TGTGCCAGCAGCATCGACAGGAATTCACCCCTCCACTTT.

This clonotype was recorded a few times. The chain recombines TRBV20-1 with TRBJ2-5; TRBD2 aligns across 10 bases. The CDR3 loop spans 15 amino acids. CDR1 and CDR2 (germline): DFQATT, SNEGSKA (reference sequence). With V trimmed by 3 bases and J by 3 bases, 7 bases remained unmatched. The CDR3 loop reads CSASGASGSEETQYF. The CDR3 nucleotides read TGCAGTGCTAGCGGGGCTAGCGGGAGTGAAGAGACCCAGTACTTC.

This clonotype has a count of ten or more. The chain recombines TRBV7-2 with TRBJ2-1, with TRBD2 identical over 7 bases. The CDR3 has 15 amino acids. V shed 7 bases, J shed 1 base, and the junction held 7 bases outside the gene matches. Germline V lookup: CDR1 SGHTA, CDR2 FQGNSA. CDR3 loop: CASIPGLVSYNEQFF. CDR3 DNA: TGTGCCAGCATCCCCGGACTAGTTTCCTACAATGAGCAGTTCTTC.

This clonotype was detected many times. This sequence joins TRBV7-2 and TRBJ1-3; weak D call: TRBD1 (5 bases). The CDR3 length is 16 residues. Germline-derived CDR1 and CDR2 are SGHTA and FQGNSA. Trimming took off 5 bases at V and 0 bases at J, with 14 bases between the two ends. CDR3 coding DNA: TGTGCCAGCAGCCTGGGACCGTCGCGCTCTGGAAACACCATATATTTT. Translation gives CASSLGPSRSGNTIYF. The full variable domain, rest sourced from reference TRBV7-2 and TRBJ1-3, is GAGVSQSPSNKVTEKGKDVELRCDPISGHTALYWYRQSLGQGLEFLIYFQGNSAPDKSGLPSDRFSAERTGGSVSTLTIQRTQQEDSAVYLCASSLGPSRSGNTIYFGEGSWLTVV.